This is a list of T cell receptor beta chains from one sample in a study of cytomegalovirus exposure and HLA in healthy donors. TCRdb's table, derived via immunoSEQ multiplex PCR, lists solely in-frame clones and lacks some. The table has 35,000 to 45,000 clones, 60% to 70% seen once. Sequencing was performed on PBMCs. The receptors shown here come from a man aged 55 to 70 in good health and CMV-seropositive. Both conserved end residues are part of each CDR3. D genes are given only for firm matches.

d_call,v_call,j_call,cdr3_aa
.,TRBV6-1,TRBJ2-7,CASSEDHYYEQYF
TRBD1,TRBV27,TRBJ2-1,CASTGTGGWTYNEQFF
.,TRBV5-4,TRBJ2-5,CASSFGPNKKETQYF
TRBD1,TRBV10-2,TRBJ1-4,CASSADRDPNEKLFF
TRBD1,TRBV6-1,TRBJ2-7,CASIPTVGQVHEQYF
.,TRBV5-1,TRBJ2-3,CASSLGRGADTQYF
TRBD1,TRBV30,TRBJ2-7,CAYRTGPSTNEQYF
.,TRBV6-5,TRBJ1-2,CASRPGGASSGYTF
TRBD1,TRBV6-1,TRBJ1-2,CASSETGTGGAFYGYTF
.,TRBV5-6,TRBJ1-2,CASSLAGANYGYTF